These T cell receptor beta chains were read from a single sample in a study of shared T cell receptors in the human thymus. The table came from immunoSEQ multiplex PCR; TCRdb's copy has only in-frame clones and leaves some out. This table holds roughly 500,000 clones, 75% to 85% found once. These same records also appear under a second study, on human thymus T cells.

Specimen: thymocytes. The source of these receptors is a boy younger than two with a congenital heart defect. Each CDR3 is given with its conserved first and last residue. Each record gives: D gene, J gene, V gene, clone size, CDR3 protein, CDR3 DNA. The D gene is left open where the match is weak. Some rows have no size entry. The others give once, few or many, or a class for an expanded clone.

d_call: .
j_call: TRBJ1-1
v_call: TRBV14
clone_size: .
cdr3_aa: CASSLPGGTEAFF
cdr3_nt: TGTGCCAGCAGCCTCCCCGGGGGAACTGAAGCTTTCTTT

d_call: TRBD1
j_call: TRBJ1-5
v_call: TRBV28
clone_size: .
cdr3_aa: CASRGTVLNQPQHF
cdr3_nt: TGTGCCAGCCGCGGGACAGTCTTGAATCAGCCCCAGCATTTT

d_call: .
j_call: TRBJ2-5
v_call: TRBV6-1
clone_size: .
cdr3_aa: CASLLAVSRETQYF
cdr3_nt: TGTGCCAGCCTGTTGGCGGTCTCACGGGAGACCCAGTACTTC

d_call: TRBD2
j_call: TRBJ2-1
v_call: TRBV13
clone_size: .
cdr3_aa: CASSLPGSGSGNEQFF
cdr3_nt: TGTGCCAGCAGCTTACCCGGTAGCGGGTCTGGAAATGAGCAGTTCTTC

d_call: .
j_call: TRBJ1-2
v_call: TRBV5-6
clone_size: .
cdr3_aa: CASSPEGTTFSYTF
cdr3_nt: TGTGCCAGCAGCCCAGAAGGGACAACTTTTAGCTACACCTTC

d_call: .
j_call: TRBJ2-3
v_call: TRBV14
clone_size: .
cdr3_aa: CASSQGRDTQYF
cdr3_nt: TGTGCCAGCAGCCAGGGCCGGGATACGCAGTATTTT

d_call: .
j_call: TRBJ1-1
v_call: TRBV29-1
clone_size: .
cdr3_aa: CSVEDRGAGMGAAEAFF
cdr3_nt: TGCAGCGTTGAAGATCGGGGGGCGGGGATGGGGGCGGCTGAAGCTTTCTTT

d_call: .
j_call: TRBJ2-1
v_call: TRBV10-1
clone_size: .
cdr3_aa: CASSDPPRATDNEQFF
cdr3_nt: TGCGCCAGCAGTGACCCCCCCCGAGCTACCGACAATGAGCAGTTCTTC

d_call: TRBD1
j_call: TRBJ2-5
v_call: TRBV5-1
clone_size: .
cdr3_aa: CASRVRGPETQYF
cdr3_nt: TGCGCCAGCAGGGTCAGGGGGCCAGAGACCCAGTACTTC

d_call: .
j_call: TRBJ2-7
v_call: TRBV7-2
clone_size: .
cdr3_aa: CASITYVTIRGAYEQYF
cdr3_nt: TGTGCCAGCATCACTTACGTCACGATACGCGGGGCCTACGAGCAGTACTTC

d_call: .
j_call: TRBJ1-2
v_call: TRBV28
clone_size: .
cdr3_aa: CASSLDTGRRGNTF
cdr3_nt: TGTGCCAGCAGTTTAGACACGGGCAGGCGGGGGAACACCTTC

d_call: .
j_call: TRBJ1-5
v_call: TRBV2
clone_size: .
cdr3_aa: CASSTDQPQHF
cdr3_nt: TGTGCCAGCAGTACTGATCAGCCCCAGCATTTT

d_call: TRBD1
j_call: TRBJ1-3
v_call: TRBV30
clone_size: .
cdr3_aa: CAWTGTGDESSGNTIYF
cdr3_nt: TGTGCCTGGACAGGGACAGGCGACGAAAGCTCTGGAAACACCATATATTTT

d_call: .
j_call: TRBJ1-4
v_call: TRBV28
clone_size: .
cdr3_aa: CASSPERGNEKLFF
cdr3_nt: TGTGCCAGCAGTCCCGAGAGAGGTAATGAAAAACTGTTTTTT

d_call: TRBD2
j_call: TRBJ2-2
v_call: TRBV5-6
clone_size: .
cdr3_aa: CASSSRGGENTGELFF
cdr3_nt: TGTGCCAGCAGCTCGCGGGGGGGCGAGAACACCGGGGAGCTGTTTTTT

d_call: TRBD1
j_call: TRBJ2-2
v_call: TRBV4-2
clone_size: .
cdr3_aa: CASSQTTGGTGELFF
cdr3_nt: TGTGCCAGCAGCCAAACGACAGGGGGTACCGGGGAGCTGTTTTTT

d_call: TRBD1
j_call: TRBJ2-6
v_call: TRBV30
clone_size: .
cdr3_aa: CAWGTGWKFGANVLTF
cdr3_nt: TGTGCCTGGGGGACAGGGTGGAAATTTGGGGCCAACGTCCTGACTTTC

d_call: .
j_call: TRBJ2-3
v_call: TRBV2
clone_size: .
cdr3_aa: CASSHRQLAQYF
cdr3_nt: TGTGCCAGCAGCCACCGACAACTGGCGCAGTATTTT

d_call: TRBD2
j_call: TRBJ2-1
v_call: TRBV30
clone_size: .
cdr3_aa: CAWTTTGTSRNNEQFF
cdr3_nt: TGTGCCTGGACCACTACCGGGACTAGCAGAAACAATGAGCAGTTCTTC

d_call: .
j_call: TRBJ2-1
v_call: TRBV7-2
clone_size: .
cdr3_aa: CASSLDGGSYNEQFF
cdr3_nt: TGTGCCAGCAGCTTAGACGGGGGATCCTACAATGAGCAGTTCTTC

d_call: TRBD2
j_call: TRBJ2-4
v_call: TRBV2
clone_size: .
cdr3_aa: CASIFGLAGLAKNIQYF
cdr3_nt: TGTGCCAGCATCTTCGGACTAGCGGGACTAGCCAAAAACATTCAGTACTTC

d_call: TRBD2
j_call: TRBJ2-1
v_call: TRBV5-1
clone_size: .
cdr3_aa: CATSTSPGSSYNEQFF
cdr3_nt: TGCGCCACCTCGACTAGCCCCGGGAGCTCCTACAATGAGCAGTTCTTC

d_call: TRBD2
j_call: TRBJ2-5
v_call: TRBV5-4
clone_size: .
cdr3_aa: CASSFPPVSGTETQYF
cdr3_nt: TGTGCCAGCAGCTTCCCTCCGGTTAGCGGGACTGAGACCCAGTACTTC

d_call: .
j_call: TRBJ1-2
v_call: TRBV28
clone_size: few
cdr3_aa: CASRVRTGNYGYTF
cdr3_nt: TGTGCCAGCAGGGTTAGGACGGGAAACTATGGCTACACCTTC

d_call: .
j_call: TRBJ2-7
v_call: TRBV5-1
clone_size: .
cdr3_aa: CASSLANSYEQYF
cdr3_nt: TGCGCCAGCAGCTTGGCCAACTCCTACGAGCAGTACTTC

d_call: TRBD1
j_call: TRBJ2-5
v_call: TRBV18
clone_size: .
cdr3_aa: CASSPQAGGPQETQYF
cdr3_nt: TGTGCCAGCTCACCACAAGCAGGGGGCCCCCAAGAGACCCAGTACTTC

d_call: TRBD1
j_call: TRBJ2-1
v_call: TRBV23-1
clone_size: .
cdr3_aa: CASSQPGTGPQICFNNEQFF
cdr3_nt: TGCGCCAGCAGTCAACCAGGGACAGGGCCTCAAATTTGCTTCAACAATGAGCAGTTCTTC

d_call: .
j_call: TRBJ2-7
v_call: TRBV4-2
clone_size: few
cdr3_aa: CASSLGGPSRYYEQYF
cdr3_nt: TGTGCCAGCAGCCTAGGAGGCCCTAGTCGCTACTACGAGCAGTACTTC

d_call: TRBD1
j_call: TRBJ1-5
v_call: TRBV5-5
clone_size: .
cdr3_aa: CASSTGQAPYSNQPQHF
cdr3_nt: TGTGCCAGCAGCACCGGACAGGCCCCTTATAGCAATCAGCCCCAGCATTTT

d_call: .
j_call: TRBJ2-7
v_call: TRBV10-3
clone_size: once
cdr3_aa: CAISELLGVPSYEQYF
cdr3_nt: TGTGCCATCAGTGAGCTCCTCGGAGTCCCCTCCTACGAGCAGTACTTC

d_call: TRBD1
j_call: TRBJ2-5
v_call: TRBV18
clone_size: .
cdr3_aa: CASSPSRGETQYF
cdr3_nt: TGTGCCAGCTCACCCTCCAGGGGGGAGACCCAGTACTTC

d_call: TRBD2
j_call: TRBJ2-2
v_call: TRBV5-4
clone_size: once
cdr3_aa: CASSFGLAGDTGELFF
cdr3_nt: TGTGCCAGCAGCTTCGGACTAGCGGGGGACACCGGGGAGCTGTTTTTT

d_call: .
j_call: TRBJ1-3
v_call: TRBV9
clone_size: .
cdr3_aa: CASSGDTLSSGNTIYF
cdr3_nt: TGTGCCAGCAGCGGTGACACCCTGAGCTCTGGAAACACCATATATTTT

d_call: .
j_call: TRBJ1-2
v_call: TRBV13
clone_size: .
cdr3_aa: CASSLRGNYGYTF
cdr3_nt: TGTGCCAGCAGCTTACGGGGGAATTATGGCTACACCTTC

d_call: .
j_call: TRBJ2-7
v_call: TRBV6-1
clone_size: once
cdr3_aa: CASSEGRGTGEQYF
cdr3_nt: TGTGCCAGCAGTGAAGGAAGAGGGACTGGCGAGCAGTACTTC

d_call: TRBD1
j_call: TRBJ1-1
v_call: TRBV28
clone_size: .
cdr3_aa: CASTEFKGQGLLEAFF
cdr3_nt: TGTGCCAGCACCGAGTTTAAGGGACAGGGTTTGTTGGAAGCTTTCTTT

d_call: TRBD2
j_call: TRBJ2-1
v_call: TRBV19
clone_size: .
cdr3_aa: CASSIVVAGDYNEQFF
cdr3_nt: TGTGCCAGTAGTATAGTGGTGGCGGGGGACTACAATGAGCAGTTCTTC

d_call: .
j_call: TRBJ2-7
v_call: TRBV27
clone_size: few
cdr3_aa: CASSPNVSYEQYF
cdr3_nt: TGTGCCAGCAGTCCAAATGTTTCCTACGAGCAGTACTTC

d_call: .
j_call: TRBJ2-3
v_call: TRBV15
clone_size: few
cdr3_aa: CATSRDGGCTDTQYF
cdr3_nt: TGTGCCACCAGCAGAGATGGCGGTTGCACAGATACGCAGTATTTT

d_call: .
j_call: TRBJ2-7
v_call: TRBV5-1
clone_size: .
cdr3_aa: CASSLAGVVSYEQYF
cdr3_nt: TGCGCCAGCAGCTTGGCGGGGGTTGTATCCTACGAGCAGTACTTC

d_call: .
j_call: TRBJ2-7
v_call: TRBV4-2
clone_size: .
cdr3_aa: CASSQVASGSSYEQYF
cdr3_nt: TGTGCCAGCAGCCAAGTAGCCAGCGGTAGCTCCTACGAGCAGTACTTC

d_call: .
j_call: TRBJ2-1
v_call: TRBV4-1
clone_size: .
cdr3_aa: CASSLLLSAEPYNEQFF
cdr3_nt: TGCGCCAGCAGCCTCCTCCTGTCAGCGGAGCCCTACAATGAGCAGTTCTTC

d_call: .
j_call: TRBJ1-5
v_call: TRBV6-5
clone_size: few
cdr3_aa: CASRWGTGGEPQHF
cdr3_nt: TGTGCCAGCAGGTGGGGGACCGGGGGGGAGCCCCAGCATTTT

d_call: .
j_call: TRBJ2-1
v_call: TRBV11-1
clone_size: .
cdr3_aa: CASSLRGRNNEQFF
cdr3_nt: TGTGCCAGCAGCTTACGAGGGAGGAACAATGAGCAGTTCTTC

d_call: .
j_call: TRBJ2-7
v_call: TRBV27
clone_size: once
cdr3_aa: CASSLCKGESAYEQYF
cdr3_nt: TGTGCCAGCAGCTTATGCAAAGGGGAATCGGCCTACGAGCAGTACTTC

d_call: TRBD2
j_call: TRBJ2-1
v_call: TRBV19
clone_size: .
cdr3_aa: CASSFGGTSGIYNEQFF
cdr3_nt: TGTGCCAGTAGTTTTGGGGGGACTAGCGGGATCTACAATGAGCAGTTCTTC

d_call: TRBD2
j_call: TRBJ2-3
v_call: TRBV27
clone_size: .
cdr3_aa: CASSSERGSSTDTQYF
cdr3_nt: TGTGCCAGCAGTTCCGAGCGGGGATCTAGCACAGATACGCAGTATTTT

d_call: TRBD2
j_call: TRBJ2-7
v_call: TRBV7-2
clone_size: .
cdr3_aa: CASSLSGTSGYPYEQYF
cdr3_nt: TGTGCCAGCAGCTTATCTGGGACTAGCGGGTATCCCTACGAGCAGTACTTC

d_call: TRBD2
j_call: TRBJ2-7
v_call: TRBV27
clone_size: .
cdr3_aa: CASSFRGSGSRHEQYF
cdr3_nt: TGTGCCAGCAGTTTTAGGGGTAGCGGGAGTCGCCACGAGCAGTACTTC

d_call: .
j_call: TRBJ2-7
v_call: TRBV5-6
clone_size: .
cdr3_aa: CASSYGSEVSYEQYF
cdr3_nt: TGTGCCAGCAGTTATGGGTCGGAGGTCTCCTACGAGCAGTACTTC

d_call: .
j_call: TRBJ1-5
v_call: TRBV7-8
clone_size: .
cdr3_aa: CASSWEGGSNQPQHF
cdr3_nt: TGTGCCAGCAGCTGGGAGGGCGGGAGCAATCAGCCCCAGCATTTT

d_call: .
j_call: TRBJ1-2
v_call: TRBV30
clone_size: .
cdr3_aa: CAGPPGDGGYTF
cdr3_nt: TGTGCCGGCCCCCCCGGGGATGGCGGCTACACCTTC

d_call: TRBD2
j_call: TRBJ2-7
v_call: TRBV6-6
clone_size: .
cdr3_aa: CASSYAGGPYEQYF
cdr3_nt: TGTGCCAGCAGTTATGCGGGAGGGCCGTACGAGCAGTACTTC

d_call: TRBD1
j_call: TRBJ1-3
v_call: TRBV13
clone_size: few
cdr3_aa: CASSRDRVSGNTIYF
cdr3_nt: TGTGCCAGCAGCCGCGACAGGGTCTCTGGAAACACCATATATTTT